Listed below are T cell receptor beta chains from one sample, sequenced in a study of cytomegalovirus exposure and HLA in healthy donors. The table came from immunoSEQ multiplex PCR; TCRdb's copy has only in-frame clones and leaves some out. The data hold 75,000 or so clones, with approximately 74% observed a single time. The source material was PBMCs. Receptor source: a woman aged 25 to 39 in good health and CMV-seropositive. The CDR3 runs from the conserved cysteine through the conserved F or W. A D gene is named only where the DNA matches it firmly. Where a row states a size, it is once, few, many or the class of an expanded clone; other rows omit it.

-	few	TRBV30	TRBJ1-1	13	TGTGCCTGGAGTGCTTACAAGAACACTGAAGCTTTCTTT	CAWSAYKNTEAFF
TRBD1	once	TRBV6-1	TRBJ1-2	13	TGTGCCAGCAGTCGACAGGGGAACGTGGGCTACACCTTC	CASSRQGNVGYTF
TRBD1	once	TRBV4-1	TRBJ1-1	15	TGCGCCAGCAGCCAGCCACAGGGGGCTGGGGCTGAAGCTTTCTTT	CASSQPQGAGAEAFF
TRBD2	once	TRBV2	TRBJ2-7	17	TGTGCCAGCAGTGAAATTGTCGGACTAGCGGGATCCTACGAGCAGTACTTC	CASSEIVGLAGSYEQYF
-	-	TRBV29-1	TRBJ1-4	14	TGCAGCGTTGAAGAGCCGCAGGGTGAGGAAAAACTGTTTTTT	CSVEEPQGEEKLFF
TRBD1	-	TRBV7-3	TRBJ2-3	14	TGTGCCAGCAGCTTAACAGGGGGCAGGGATACGCAGTATTTT	CASSLTGGRDTQYF
-	-	TRBV4-3	TRBJ1-5	15	TGCGCCAGCAGCCAAGATACGGGAGCCAATCAGCCCCAGCATTTT	CASSQDTGANQPQHF
TRBD1	few	TRBV2	TRBJ1-4	15	TGTGCCAGCAGAGCGGCCGGGACAGCTAATGAAAAACTGTTTTTT	CASRAAGTANEKLFF
-	-	TRBV5-4	TRBJ1-5	13	TGTGCCAGCAGCTTGGTGCCCGTCGGGCCCCAGCATTTT	CASSLVPVGPQHF
TRBD1	-	TRBV30	TRBJ2-2	16	TGTGCCTGGAGGGCCGGGGACAGGGACCGCACCGGGGAGCTGTTTTTT	CAWRAGDRDRTGELFF
-	-	TRBV13	TRBJ2-5	16	TGTGCCAGCAGCTTAGGCCGGGGGGCAGATCAAGAGACCCAGTACTTC	CASSLGRGADQETQYF
-	once	TRBV4-1	TRBJ1-2	12	TGCGCCAGCAGCCAGCCAGATACTAGCTACACCTTC	CASSQPDTSYTF